The clone carrying this TCR beta chain was counted only a few times. Its antigen is still unknown. An end of the junction differs from the germline gene, which may be a read error. PCR used 60 Vbeta primers and 13 Jbeta primers. The method was immunoSEQ multiplex PCR; TCRdb's version includes in-frame clones alone and lacks a portion of them. The table records roughly 86,000 clones, roughly 80% of them present only once. The donors comprised healthy bone marrow donors. This sample was included in a study of cytomegalovirus exposure and HLA in healthy donors. General study results and limits: Confirmation in vitro established that three CMV-associated chains were specific for CMV antigens. With later analysis, a missense DCLRE1C variant became linked to TCR beta V- and J-gene trimming.

Per the germline V gene, CDR1 is SGHRS and CDR2 is YFSETQ. The CDR3 covers 14 residues. Sequences were obtained from PBMCs. The clonotype originates from a man aged 50-60 years in good health and CMV-seropositive. The J gene is TRBJ1-2, the V gene TRBV5-1; D gene ambiguous. CDR3 coding DNA: TGCGCCAGCAGCTTGGATGGCTCCAACTATGGCTACCCCTTC. Translating gives CASSLDGSNYGYPF.